The 22 T cell receptor beta chains below were found in one sample sequenced in a study of radiation and T cells in renal cell carcinoma. Clones were sequenced by immunoSEQ multiplex PCR, and TCRdb holds only the in-frame ones, with some missing. The sample consists of 150,000 to 200,000 clones, 88% of them appearing once. Time point defined: blood 4 weeks post-SBRT, at nephrectomy. Specified treatment: 15 Gy SBRT to primary tumor, nephrectomy 4 weeks later. Sample: blood, taken from a patient whose treatment included radiotherapy and nephrectomy. All receptors come from a woman in her 50s with renal cell carcinoma.

The chain employs TRBV4-2 and TRBJ2-3; TRBD2 aligns across 11 bases. The J segment lost 1 base and the V segment lost 4 bases, leaving 4 bases of the junction unmatched. This CDR3 contains 16 residues. Per the germline V gene, CDR1 is LGHNA and CDR2 is YNFKEQ. CDR3 nucleotides: TGTGCCAGCAGCCCCCAGGGACTAGCGGGCACAGATACGCAGTATTTT. It translates to CASSPQGLAGTDTQYF.

This chain uses TRBV7-9 with TRBJ2-2, with D perhaps TRBD1 or TRBD2 (5 bases each). The CDR3 loop spans 15 amino acids. The germline V gene encodes CDR1 SEHNR and CDR2 FQNEAQ (reference sequence). V lost 1 base and J 5 bases, leaving 11 bases between the germline ends. CDR3 nucleotide sequence: TGTGCCAGCAGCTTAGGGGGACGGAGGACCGGGGAGCTGTTTTTT. Translation: CASSLGGRRTGELFF. Full variable domain (outside the CDR3, taken from reference TRBV7-9 and TRBJ2-2): DTGVSQNPRHKITKRGQNVTFRCDPISEHNRLYWYRQTLGQGPEFLTYFQNEAQLEKSRLLSDRFSAERPKGSFSTLEIQRTEQGDSAMYLCASSLGGRRTGELFFGEGSRLTVL.

The chain recombines TRBV5-1 with TRBJ2-3, with no clear D. The CDR3 covers 14 residues. V lost 2 bases and J lost 2, with 9 bases in between. Germline values: CDR1 SGHRS, CDR2 YFSETQ. In nucleotides, the CDR3 is TGCGCCAGCAGCTTACTTCACAACACAGATACGCAGTATTTT. Translating it yields CASSLLHNTDTQYF.

This clone was observed a single time. The rearrangement uses TRBV5-4 and TRBJ2-7; TRBD2 aligns across 10 bases. Trimming cost V 4 bases and J 4 bases; bases outside gene matches: 8. The CDR3 consists of 15 residues. From germline, CDR1 is SGHNT and CDR2 YYREEE (reference sequence). The CDR3 region is CASSVSGGAYYEQYF. The CDR3 DNA sequence: TGTGCCAGCAGCGTGAGCGGGGGGGCCTATTACGAGCAGTACTTC.

The chain recombines TRBV7-2 with TRBJ2-7; D is unresolved. The germline V gene encodes CDR1 SGHTA and CDR2 FQGNSA. Trimming took 4 bases from V and 2 from J, leaving 9 bases between them. The CDR3 has 13 amino acids. The CDR3 nucleotides are TGTGCCAGCAGCTCCTATCTCACCTACGAGCAGTACTTC. Translated: CASSSYLTYEQYF.

The rearrangement uses TRBV30 and TRBJ1-5, with TRBD1 identical over 9 bases. Germline values: CDR1 GTSNPN, CDR2 SVGIG (reference sequence). V was pared by 2 bases and J by 6 bases, with 5 bases of the junction left unmatched. This CDR3 has 14 amino acids. CDR3 sequence reads: CAWSPAGQGQPQHF. CDR3 bases: TGTGCCTGGAGTCCTGCGGGACAGGGTCAGCCCCAGCATTTT.

Notes on this clone: A junction end diverges from the germline sequence, so it may reflect a read error. V gene TRBV7-8 combines with J gene TRBJ2-7, with 11 positions matching TRBD2. Germline V lookup: CDR1 SGHVS, CDR2 FQNEAQ. The CDR3 covers 12 residues. CDR3 sequence (DNA): TGTGCCAGCAGCCCAACTAGCGGGGGAAGCGGCTTC. This gives the protein CASSPTSGGSGF. The full variable domain, rest sourced from reference TRBV7-8 and TRBJ2-7, is GAGVSQSPRYKVAKRGQDVALRCDPISGHVSLFWYQQALGQGPEFLTYFQNEAQLDKSGLPSDRFFAERPEGSVSTLKIQRTQQEDSAVYLCASSPTSGGSGFGPGTRLTVT.

The CDR3 bases are TGTGCCAGCAGCTTATTGTATGGCTCTGGAAACACCATATATTTT. This gives the protein CASSLLYGSGNTIYF. The chain recombines TRBV5-8 with TRBJ1-3; the D is unclear. The CDR3 covers 15 residues. Trimming shortened V by 2 bases and J by 0 bases, and 9 bases separated the two germline ends. The germline V gene has CDR1 SGHTS and CDR2 YDEGEE.

This chain uses TRBV7-2 with TRBJ1-2; the match to TRBD1 covers 7 bases. The CDR3 is 18 amino acids. Looked up from germline, CDR1 is SGHTA and CDR2 is FQGNSA. The ends lost 4 bases at V and 2 bases at J; junction bases unmatched: 16. CDR3 in amino acids: CASSYSSSGTDSNYGYTF. The CDR3 nucleotides are TGTGCCAGCAGCTATTCTTCCAGTGGGACAGACAGCAACTATGGCTACACCTTC.

The chain carries TRBV5-5 and TRBJ1-1; unclear D gene. Trimming left V 6 bases short and J 0 bases short, with 12 bases between. The length of the CDR3 is 14 residues. CDR1 and CDR2 (germline): SGHKS, YYEKEE (reference sequence). The CDR3 here is CASTNIKLNTEAFF. The CDR3 DNA is TGTGCCAGCACCAACATCAAACTGAACACTGAAGCTTTCTTT.

The chain couples TRBV7-6 to TRBJ2-6; D possibly corresponds to TRBD1 (6 bases). From germline, CDR1 is SGHVS and CDR2 FNYEAQ. This CDR3 is 14 amino acids long. Trimming pared 10 bases from V and 4 bases from J, leaving 14 bases between. The CDR3 loop reads CAIPQGSGANVLTF. The DNA of the CDR3 is TGTGCCATCCCCCAGGGGAGCGGGGCCAACGTCCTGACTTTC. Supplemented by reference TRBV7-6 and TRBJ2-6, the full variable domain reads GAGVSQSPRYKVTKRGQDVALRCDPISGHVSLYWYRQALGQGPEFLTYFNYEAQQDKSGLPNDRFSAERPEGSISTLTIQRTEQRDSAMYRCAIPQGSGANVLTFGAGSRLTVL.

This chain links TRBV19 with TRBJ1-5; TRBD1 might be the D (6 bases). The CDR3 consists of 13 residues. V was trimmed by 10 bases and J by 11 bases, leaving 21 bases between them. Germline V gene data show CDR1 as LNHDA and CDR2 as SQIVND (reference sequence). Here the CDR3 reads CATSTGSYMAQHF. CDR3 nucleotides: TGTGCCACGTCTACAGGGTCGTACATGGCCCAGCATTTT.

The chain recombines TRBV5-1 with TRBJ2-3; 11 bases fit TRBD2. The CDR3 length is 16 residues. Germline trimming cut 4 bases from V and 3 bases from J; bases unmatched to any gene: 7. Germline assignment: CDR1 SGHRS and CDR2 YFSETQ. The CDR3 region has the DNA TGCGCCAGCAGCGCGCTTAGCGGGGGGGCTACAGATACGCAGTATTTT. It specifies CASSALSGGATDTQYF.

The V gene is TRBV7-4, the J gene TRBJ1-4; 9 bases match TRBD1. After removal of 4 bases from V and 6 bases from J, the junction contained 15 bases not matched to a gene. CDR3 size: 18 residues. Germline V lookup: CDR1 SGHVT, CDR2 SQSDAQ. The CDR3 DNA reads TGTGCCAGCAGCTCGAACTACGGGACAGGGATGGACGATGAAAAACTGTTTTTT. As protein: CASSSNYGTGMDDEKLFF. The full variable domain, its missing parts supplied by reference TRBV7-4 and TRBJ1-4, is GAGVSQSPRYKVAKRGRDVALRCDSISGHVTLYWYRQTLGQGSEVLTYSQSDAQRDKSGRPSGRFSAERPERSVSTLKIQRTEQGDSAVYLCASSSNYGTGMDDEKLFFGSGTQLSVL.

This chain uses TRBV9 with TRBJ2-3; the D gene is possibly TRBD2 (7 bases). The germline V gene encodes CDR1 SGDLS and CDR2 YYNGEE. The ends were cut back, 7 bases at V and 1 base at J, with 28 bases in the middle. The CDR3 covers 19 residues. The CDR3 sequence is CASATADRGGSVRTDTQYF. The CDR3, as DNA: TGTGCCAGCGCGACAGCCGATAGGGGGGGGAGCGTCCGCACAGATACGCAGTATTTT. Using reference TRBV9 and TRBJ2-3 for the parts outside the CDR3, the full variable domain is DSGVTQTPKHLITATGQRVTLRCSPRSGDLSVYWYQQSLDQGLQFLIQYYNGEERAKGNILERFSAQQFPDLHSELNLSSLELGDSALYFCASATADRGGSVRTDTQYFGPGTRLTVL.

The chain carries TRBV5-1 and TRBJ1-4; the D is unclear. Germline-derived CDR1 and CDR2 are SGHRS and YFSETQ. The CDR3 runs 13 residues. V lost 2 bases and J 5 bases, leaving 7 bases between the germline ends. This CDR3 is CASSFYWNEKLFF. The DNA of the CDR3 is TGCGCCAGCAGCTTCTATTGGAATGAAAAACTGTTTTTT.

V gene TRBV5-1 combines with J gene TRBJ2-6; D not certain. This CDR3 spans 16 amino acids. Germline CDR1 and CDR2: SGHRS and YFSETQ. V was clipped by 4 bases and J by 2 bases, with 13 bases between them. The CDR3 sequence is CASSPPLLAGANVLTF. CDR3 DNA sequence: TGCGCCAGCAGCCCCCCACTTTTGGCTGGGGCCAACGTCCTGACTTTC.

Only one count was recorded for this clone. The chain couples TRBV19 to TRBJ1-5; TRBD1 might be the D (6 bases). Germline CDR1 is LNHDA and CDR2 is SQIVND (reference sequence). The ends were cut back, 9 bases at V and 4 bases at J, with 19 bases in the middle. This CDR3 contains 15 residues. CDR3 sequence: CASLMGAQRNQPQHF. Written as DNA, the CDR3 is TGTGCCAGCTTGATGGGGGCCCAACGGAATCAGCCCCAGCATTTT.

This clone was counted a single time. The genes are TRBV19 and TRBJ1-5; D gene ambiguous. This CDR3 is built from 15 residues. Germline V gene data show CDR1 as LNHDA and CDR2 as SQIVND (reference sequence). V was trimmed by 1 base and J by 2 bases, leaving 9 bases between them. Written as DNA, the CDR3 is TGTGCCAGTAGTATAGGGGGTCGGGGCAATCAGCCCCAGCATTTT. It codes for CASSIGGRGNQPQHF.

In its sample, this clone was seen once. The rearrangement links TRBV2 to TRBJ2-3; the D gene is possibly TRBD2 (6 bases). This CDR3 is built from 13 residues. The V gene's germline CDR1 is SNHLY and CDR2 FYNNEI. V was trimmed by 6 bases and J by 6 bases, leaving 13 bases between them. In DNA, the CDR3 is TGTGCCAGCAGAACGGGGGTAGGGGATACGCAGTATTTT. Amino acid sequence: CASRTGVGDTQYF.

The V call is TRBV6-6, the J call TRBJ1-5; D is possibly TRBD1 (5 bases). The V and J ends lost 2 bases and 0 bases respectively, with 8 bases between them. The CDR3 is 15 amino acids. Germline loops: CDR1 MNHNY, CDR2 SVGAGI (reference sequence). The CDR3 bases are TGTGCCAGCAGTTACGAGGGGTTTAGCAATCAGCCCCAGCATTTT. Encoded protein: CASSYEGFSNQPQHF.

The gene calls are TRBV19 and TRBJ2-5; tentatively, D is TRBD1 (6 bases). V was cut by 3 bases and J by 13 bases, with 21 bases left in between. The germline V gene has CDR1 LNHDA and CDR2 SQIVND (reference sequence). This CDR3 has 14 amino acids. CDR3 in DNA: TGTGCCAGTAGTATGGAGAGACAGGCCAAGGAGAGGTACTTC. It specifies CASSMERQAKERYF.